This T cell receptor (beta chain) was retrieved from a study of shared clonotypes between healthy human individuals. Remarks on this clone: Its antigen is currently unknown.

The study, taken as a whole, reports: Compared with clonotypes that all four donors shared, non-shared clonotypes had lower generation probabilities. Rarefaction curves obtained for sorted subsets showed sequencing incomplete despite large depth.

Replicate PCRs for sorted subsets used around 200 ng DNA; this equaled some 30,000 T cell genomes. TCRdb's copy holds only in-frame clones and misses some; the assay was immunoSEQ multiplex PCR. The table lists millions of clones, around 95% of them singletons, with around 0.13% in the top ten. Partitioning of CD4+ cells yielded a CD45RA+ naive subset and a CD45RA-negative memory subset. The CDR3 contains 12 residues. V was shortened by 0 bases and J by 4 bases, with 2 bases between the two germline ends. Germline CDR1 reads LNHDA; CDR2 reads SQIVND (reference sequence). Sequenced sample: naive CD4+ T cells sorted from blood. The subset: CD45RA+ positively selected. V and J are TRBV19 and TRBJ2-3; D uncertain. This sequence was found in a man aged 18 to 30 in good health. The CDR3 nucleotides read TGTGCCAGTAGTATAGACGCAGATACGCAGTATTTT. Protein product: CASSIDADTQYF.